This T cell receptor beta chain was documented in a study of T-cell reconstitution after alpha-beta-depleted transplantation in children (TCRdb year 2016). With regard to the full study: T-cell immune reconstitution after TCRalphabeta/CD19-depleted allogeneic hematopoietic cell transplantation in children was quantitatively tracked in the study by means of TCR repertoire profiling.

With regard to this clonotype: What antigen it recognizes has not been identified. One base away there is no much larger clone; base qualities are not given.

Library construction relied on PCR. Sequencer: Illumina HiSeq 2500. To normalize quantification of the TCRbeta repertoire, the TCR libraries were built with molecular barcoding that relied on unique molecular identifiers. In-frame beta chains were kept once TCRdb had trimmed the public reads at Q25 with fastp and called clones with MiXCR. Each CDR3 protein appears once, grouped with its most common genes and DNA. The table for this sample lists hundreds of thousands of distinct CDR3 sequences; over 9.5% of them were counted only once. The top ten clonotypes cover around 4% of the sample. From the cysteine up to the phenylalanine, the CDR3 has a length of 13 residues. Only the CDR3 DNA stays, 39 bases, in frame from base 1. Trimming at the junction amounts to 2 bases on V and 3 bases on J, and the germline ends lie 6 bases apart. Based on the germline V gene, the CDR1 and CDR2 sequences are SGHRS and YFSETQ.

This sequence was found in a human donor who donated a stem cell graft to a child with acute myeloid leukemia. The chain is made from TRBV5-1 and TRBJ1-5; the D gene cannot be resolved reliably. Sample: PBMCs from the stem cell graft donor, taken from the stem cell graft. The CDR3 protein: CASSFGPNQPQHF. In nucleotides, the sequence is TGCGCCAGCAGCTTTGGACCCAATCAGCCCCAGCATTTT.